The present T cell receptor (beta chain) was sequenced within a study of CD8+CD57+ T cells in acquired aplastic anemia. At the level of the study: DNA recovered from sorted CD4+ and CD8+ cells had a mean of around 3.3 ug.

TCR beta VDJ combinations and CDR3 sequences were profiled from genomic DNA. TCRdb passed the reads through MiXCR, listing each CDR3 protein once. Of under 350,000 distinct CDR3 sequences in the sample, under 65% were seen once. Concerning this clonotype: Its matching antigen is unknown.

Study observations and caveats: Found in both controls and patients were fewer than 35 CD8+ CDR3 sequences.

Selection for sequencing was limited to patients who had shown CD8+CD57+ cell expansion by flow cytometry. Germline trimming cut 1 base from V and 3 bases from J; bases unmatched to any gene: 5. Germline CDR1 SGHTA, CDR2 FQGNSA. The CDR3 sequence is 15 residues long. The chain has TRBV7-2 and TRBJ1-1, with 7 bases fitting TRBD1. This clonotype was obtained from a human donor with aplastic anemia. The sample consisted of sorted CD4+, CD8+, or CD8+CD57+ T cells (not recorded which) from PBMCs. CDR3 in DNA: TGTGCCAGCAGCTTAGGGCAGGGGGTGGACACTGAAGCTTTCTTT. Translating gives CASSLGQGVDTEAFF.